This T cell receptor beta chain was captured in a study of cytomegalovirus exposure and HLA in healthy donors. As for the study in general: Earlier, 150 million to 200 million T cells were analyzed, and more than 100 million unique TCR beta sequences were found among them. Genotyping of 430 or so donors showed that about 84% belonged to the Caucasian-associated ancestry cluster.

This clone appeared a single time. What it binds is not known. PCR amplification relied on 60 Vbeta primers (plus 13 Jbeta primers). Profiling relied on immunoSEQ multiplex PCR, and the TCRdb table lists in-frame clones only, not all of them. This table has about 87,000 clones, 74% appearing once. The V gene's germline CDR1 is MNHNY and CDR2 SVGAGI (reference sequence). Trimming stripped 4 bases from V and 5 bases from J, with 9 bases between. This CDR3 has 13 residues. Whole-study findings and limits: The study flagged approximately 180 TCR beta chains as cytomegalovirus-associated. Most TCR sequences proved rare, with some public TCRs found in many donors.

The receptor comes from a man aged 25-45 years in good health and CMV-seropositive. Material: PBMCs. The rearrangement links TRBV6-6 to TRBJ2-1, with D maybe TRBD1 (5 bases). CDR3 region: CASSSTGHNEQFF. DNA for the CDR3: TGTGCCAGCAGTTCTACAGGCCACAATGAGCAGTTCTTC.